A selection of T cell receptor beta chains follows, all from one sample in a study of identifying expanded T cells in peripheral blood. Profiling relied on immunoSEQ multiplex PCR, and the TCRdb table lists in-frame clones only, not all of them. There are approximately 140,000 clones in the sample; around nine tenths occur only once, and 7.5% to 8.5% lies in the top ten. Sequencing input: blood. Receptors originate from a person aged 18 to 69 in good health. The CDR3 runs from the conserved cysteine through the conserved F or W. Each record gives: V gene, clone size, J gene, D gene, CDR3 protein, CDR3 DNA. The D gene is left open where the match is weak. Size is stated for part of the rows, as once, few or many counts, or as a class when the clone is expanded.

V: TRBV25-1; size: -; J: TRBJ2-1; D: TRBD2; CDR3: CASSDTSGRAPYNEQFF; DNA: TGTGCCAGCAGTGACACTAGCGGGAGGGCCCCGTACAATGAGCAGTTCTTC
V: TRBV29-1; size: -; J: TRBJ2-2; D: -; CDR3: CSAPGSTGGELFF; DNA: TGCAGCGCCCCAGGGTCAACGGGCGGGGAGCTGTTTTTT
V: TRBV7-7; size: -; J: TRBJ2-3; D: -; CDR3: CASSLTAGTDTQYF; DNA: TGTGCCAGCAGCTTAACAGCGGGCACAGATACGCAGTATTTT
V: TRBV18; size: -; J: TRBJ2-2; D: TRBD2; CDR3: CASSPLASGYTGELFF; DNA: TGTGCCAGCTCACCACTGGCTAGCGGGTACACCGGGGAGCTGTTTTTT
V: TRBV6-5; size: -; J: TRBJ2-3; D: -; CDR3: CASSPTDGSDTQYF; DNA: TGTGCCAGCAGTCCTACTGACGGGTCAGATACGCAGTATTTT
V: TRBV7-8; size: once; J: TRBJ2-3; D: -; CDR3: CASSLRVGASSTDTQYF; DNA: TGTGCCAGCAGCTTAAGGGTGGGGGCTTCTAGCACAGATACGCAGTATTTT
V: TRBV7-9; size: few; J: TRBJ1-2; D: TRBD1; CDR3: CASSRQGYGYTF; DNA: TGTGCCAGCAGCAGACAGGGGTATGGCTACACCTTC
V: TRBV30; size: -; J: TRBJ1-6; D: -; CDR3: CAWNGGQGPTAGKSPLHF; DNA: TGTGCCTGGAATGGGGGGCAGGGACCTACGGCGGGAAAATCACCCCTCCACTTT
V: TRBV6-1; size: -; J: TRBJ2-7; D: -; CDR3: CASTEGEFLTYEQYF; DNA: TGTGCCAGCACCGAAGGTGAGTTCCTCACCTACGAGCAGTACTTC
V: TRBV29-1; size: -; J: TRBJ2-3; D: -; CDR3: CSVETTDTQYF; DNA: TGCAGCGTCGAAACCACAGATACGCAGTATTTT
V: TRBV27; size: few; J: TRBJ2-5; D: -; CDR3: CACPQRGETQYF; DNA: TGTGCCTGCCCTCAGAGGGGAGAGACCCAGTACTTC
V: TRBV7-9; size: once; J: TRBJ2-3; D: -; CDR3: CASTSDSASTDTQYF; DNA: TGTGCCAGCACCTCGGACAGCGCTAGCACAGATACGCAGTATTTT
V: TRBV5-4; size: -; J: TRBJ2-5; D: TRBD2; CDR3: CASSSYSAGGSPQETQYF; DNA: TGTGCCAGCAGCTCCTACTCAGCGGGGGGGTCGCCCCAAGAGACCCAGTACTTC
V: TRBV30; size: once; J: TRBJ2-4; D: -; CDR3: CAWSNGLIVTYF; DNA: TGTGCCTGGAGTAACGGACTTATAGTAACGTACTTC
V: TRBV10-1; size: -; J: TRBJ2-2; D: -; CDR3: CASRTLTASGTGELFF; DNA: TGCGCCAGCAGGACCCTTACGGCCTCTGGCACCGGGGAGCTGTTTTTT
V: TRBV5-1; size: -; J: TRBJ2-1; D: -; CDR3: CASTTSGDEQFF; DNA: TGCGCCAGCACGACGAGTGGCGATGAGCAGTTCTTC
V: TRBV5-1; size: -; J: TRBJ2-7; D: -; CDR3: CASSSDPQANYEQYF; DNA: TGCGCCAGCAGCTCCGACCCTCAGGCGAACTACGAGCAGTACTTC
V: TRBV7-9; size: -; J: TRBJ1-5; D: TRBD1; CDR3: CASSGSGQGEPQHF; DNA: TGTGCCAGCAGCGGCTCGGGACAGGGGGAGCCCCAGCATTTT
V: TRBV27; size: -; J: TRBJ2-7; D: -; CDR3: CASSRDGSYEQYF; DNA: TGTGCCAGCAGCCGCGACGGATCCTACGAGCAGTACTTC
V: TRBV9; size: -; J: TRBJ1-3; D: -; CDR3: CASSVELDSYSGNTIYF; DNA: TGTGCCAGCAGCGTAGAATTGGACAGTTACTCTGGAAACACCATATATTTT
V: TRBV5-1; size: -; J: TRBJ1-1; D: -; CDR3: CASSLGNAVTNTEAFF; DNA: TGCGCCAGCAGCCTAGGTAACGCAGTGACGAACACTGAAGCTTTCTTT
V: TRBV19; size: -; J: TRBJ1-4; D: -; CDR3: CASSHRGRLEKLFF; DNA: TGTGCCAGTAGTCATCGGGGGCGCTTAGAAAAACTGTTTTTT
V: TRBV27; size: -; J: TRBJ2-4; D: -; CDR3: CATRDRAGSLAKNIQYF; DNA: TGTGCCACGAGGGATAGGGCCGGGTCGTTAGCCAAAAACATTCAGTACTTC
V: TRBV9; size: -; J: TRBJ2-2; D: -; CDR3: CASSVGRVWEQGGELFF; DNA: TGTGCCAGCAGCGTAGGTCGAGTGTGGGAGCAAGGCGGGGAGCTGTTTTTT
V: TRBV6-6; size: -; J: TRBJ1-5; D: -; CDR3: CAITDRHNQPQHF; DNA: TGTGCCATAACCGACAGACACAATCAGCCCCAGCATTTT
V: TRBV29-1; size: once; J: TRBJ2-7; D: TRBD2; CDR3: CSVEGTSGTPYEQYF; DNA: TGCAGCGTTGAGGGGACTAGCGGGACACCCTACGAGCAGTACTTC
V: TRBV6-6; size: few; J: TRBJ1-6; D: -; CDR3: CASSSTSGRTNSPLHF; DNA: TGTGCCAGCAGTTCCACTTCGGGACGGACGAATTCACCCCTCCACTTT
V: TRBV7-7; size: -; J: TRBJ2-5; D: -; CDR3: CASSLRGQETQYF; DNA: TGTGCCAGCAGCCTCAGGGGTCAAGAGACCCAGTACTTC
V: TRBV5-8; size: -; J: TRBJ2-5; D: TRBD1; CDR3: CASSLEPGTAKETQYF; DNA: TGTGCCAGCAGCCTGGAGCCGGGGACAGCTAAAGAGACCCAGTACTTC